The next 9 T cell receptor beta chains were all read from a single sample in a study of control samples from healthy donors and cancer patients. TCRdb's copy holds only in-frame clones and misses some; the assay was immunoSEQ multiplex PCR. The sample records roughly 120,000 clones, approximately 92% being singletons. The sample taken for sequencing was PBMCs. These TCRs come from a woman aged 45-65 years with colorectal cancer.

The chain couples TRBV15 to TRBJ1-1; D may be TRBD1 (5 bases). V dropped 0 bases and J dropped 4 bases, with 9 bases sitting between them. Per germline, CDR1 LNHNV and CDR2 YYDKDF (reference sequence). CDR3 length: 14 amino acids. CDR3 coding DNA: TGTGCCACCAGCAGAGATCTGGGACGCACTGAAGCTTTCTTT. Its protein is CATSRDLGRTEAFF.

Note on this clone: This specimen includes other DNA sequences encoding the same CDR3. This chain uses TRBV20-1 with TRBJ2-7; D is unresolved. Germline V gene data show CDR1 as DFQATT and CDR2 as SNEGSKA (reference sequence). This CDR3 region has 12 residues. Trimming took 3 bases from V and 1 from J, leaving 7 bases between them. In DNA, the CDR3 is TGCAGTGCTAGTGGCTCGTCCTACGAGCAGTACTTC. Protein: CSASGSSYEQYF.

This clone occurred once. This rearrangement joins TRBV11-2 to TRBJ2-7, with 7 bases fitting TRBD2. The CDR3 extends over 16 amino acids. V shed 6 bases and J 3 bases; nucleotides not matched to a gene: 14. From germline, CDR1 is SGHAT and CDR2 FQNNGV. The CDR3 reads CASSNPLQAGHYEQYF. The DNA of the CDR3 is TGTGCCAGCAGTAACCCACTTCAAGCGGGGCACTACGAGCAGTACTTC.

V usage is TRBV10-2 and J usage is TRBJ2-7, with TRBD2 identical over 12 bases. CDR1 is WSHSY and CDR2 is SAAADI in the germline V gene. This CDR3 is 13 amino acids long. V trimming: 9 bases; J trimming: 3 bases; junction bases outside the gene matches: 3. The CDR3, as DNA: TGCGCCAGTCAGACTAGCGGGGGCTACGAGCAGTACTTC. Translating it yields CASQTSGGYEQYF.

The chain combines TRBV27 with TRBJ2-7, with 10 bases that match TRBD1. Per the germline V gene, CDR1 is MNHEY and CDR2 is SMNVEV (reference sequence). J was trimmed by 5 bases and V by 6 bases; bases with no gene match: 13. This CDR3 spans 16 amino acids. The CDR3: CASRVFGQGGFNEQYF. DNA of the CDR3: TGTGCCAGCAGAGTCTTCGGACAGGGGGGGTTTAACGAGCAGTACTTC.

This clone was observed once. The chain combines TRBV19 with TRBJ2-5, with D maybe TRBD1 (7 bases). The CDR3 sequence is 15 residues long. V gave up 4 bases and J gave up 5 bases, with 17 bases separating them. From germline, CDR1 is LNHDA and CDR2 SQIVND (reference sequence). CDR3 DNA sequence: TGTGCCAGTAGTACAAGACAGGGAGGACTCGAGACCCAGTACTTC. As protein: CASSTRQGGLETQYF.

This rearrangement joins TRBV29-1 to TRBJ1-1; 7 bases match TRBD1. V trimming: 6 bases; J trimming: 7 bases; junction bases outside the gene matches: 11. Looked up from germline, CDR1 is SQVTM and CDR2 is ANQGSEA. The CDR3 is 13 residues long. The CDR3 DNA is TGCAGCGTCGCAGACATAGGACAGGATGAAGCTTTCTTT. Protein: CSVADIGQDEAFF. Together with reference TRBV29-1 and TRBJ1-1, the CDR3 gives the full variable domain: SAVISQKPSRDICQRGTSLTIQCQVDSQVTMMFWYRQQPGQSLTLIATANQGSEATYESGFVIDKFPISRPNLTFSTLTVSNMSPEDSSIYLCSVADIGQDEAFFGQGTRLTVV.

The chain has TRBV10-2 and TRBJ1-2; 9 bases map to TRBD1. This CDR3 has 11 amino acids. The germline V gene has CDR1 WSHSY and CDR2 SAAADI. Trimming cost V 8 bases and J 8 bases; bases outside gene matches: 3. The DNA of the CDR3 is TGCGCCAGCGGGGGACAGGGAGGCTACACCTTC. Encoded protein: CASGGQGGYTF.

This clone has only one observation. The J gene is TRBJ1-6, the V gene TRBV2, with D tentatively TRBD1 (5 bases). Looked up from germline, CDR1 is SNHLY and CDR2 is FYNNEI. V lost 7 bases, J lost 8 bases, and 12 bases lay in between. The CDR3 length is 13 residues. CDR3 in amino acids: CASIALRDSPLHF. The CDR3 DNA sequence: TGTGCCAGCATTGCACTCAGGGATTCACCCCTCCACTTT.